The T cell receptor (beta chain) under discussion was sequenced for a study of memory CD4+ T cells and cytomegalovirus serostatus. CDR1 is MDHEN and CDR2 is SYDVKM in the germline V gene. This CDR3 region has 19 residues. Trimming removed 3 bases from V and 0 bases from J; junction bases left unmatched: 9. The sort gate was single viable CD3+CD4+CD8-CD45RO+ cells for memory CD4+ T cells. Methods used by the authors: After removing out-of-frame reads, 2,204,828 distinct TCRbeta sequences remained. The method was immunoSEQ multiplex PCR; TCRdb's version includes in-frame clones alone and lacks a portion of them. V, J and clone size derive from that table, while D and trimming were established from the DNA sequence. Here the sample spans about 59,000 clones, roughly 81% being singletons.

Specimen: memory CD4+ T cells from blood. The origin of this receptor is an adult in good health and CMV-seronegative. The genes are TRBV28 and TRBJ1-5; 12 bases agree with TRBD1. This CDR3 is CASSFSSGQGAPSNQPQHF. The CDR3, as DNA: TGTGCCAGCAGTTTTTCTTCGGGACAGGGGGCCCCTAGCAATCAGCCCCAGCATTTT.